One and the same sample provided the 11 T cell receptor beta chains below, sequenced in a study of Graves' ophthalmopathy and Graves' hyperthyroidism. The TCR beta CDR3 regions underwent amplification from RNA transcripts. RT-PCR with HTBI primers came first, then second-round multiplex PCR. Each CDR3 protein is one row after TCRdb ran MiXCR on the multiplex PCR reads. This sample yields 300,000 to 400,000 distinct CDR3 sequences, of which 15% to 20% are seen a single time; more than 9% belongs to the top ten. The sample was peripheral blood. These TCRs come from an adult man with Graves' ophthalmopathy.

This clonotype has a count of ten or more. DNA for the CDR3: TGCAGTGCGCAAACAGGGATTGAGACCCAGTACTTC. Translating gives CSAQTGIETQYF. The J gene is TRBJ2-5, the V gene TRBV20-1, with a weak D call TRBD1 (6 bases). The CDR3 loop spans 12 amino acids. From germline, CDR1 is DFQATT and CDR2 SNEGSKA (reference sequence). V dropped 6 bases and J dropped 5 bases, with 13 bases sitting between them.

The J gene is TRBJ2-5, the V gene TRBV11-2; 16 bases are shared with TRBD2. CDR3 length: 17 amino acids. Germline V lookup: CDR1 SGHAT, CDR2 FQNNGV. J gave up 2 bases and V 6 bases, and 6 bases lay outside the gene matches. The DNA of the CDR3 is TGTGCCAGCAGAACGGGACTAGCGGGAGGGTTTCAAGAGACCCAGTACTTC. It is translated as CASRTGLAGGFQETQYF.

This clonotype has a count of ten or more. The rearrangement joins TRBV4-1 to TRBJ2-2; tentatively, D is TRBD1 (6 bases). The CDR3 loop spans 16 amino acids. Germline CDR1 and CDR2: MGHRA and YSYEKL. V lost 1 base to trimming and J lost 3 bases, with 12 bases between them. DNA for the CDR3: TGCGCCAGCAGCCAAGCCACAGGGCGCTACACCGGGGAGCTGTTTTTT. Residues: CASSQATGRYTGELFF.

Many counts were recorded for this clonotype. This chain uses TRBV9 with TRBJ2-7; 7 bases agree with TRBD2. The CDR3 covers 17 residues. Germline CDR1 SGDLS, CDR2 YYNGEE. The J segment lost 0 bases and the V segment lost 3 bases, leaving 12 bases of the junction unmatched. The CDR3 DNA sequence: TGTGCCAGCAGCGGACGCCCCGCTAGCGGAAGCTCCTACGAGCAGTACTTC. This gives the protein CASSGRPASGSSYEQYF.

This clonotype was seen at least ten times. This chain connects TRBV20-1 to TRBJ1-1; D unclear. Looked up from germline, CDR1 is DFQATT and CDR2 is SNEGSKA (reference sequence). V was pared by 6 bases and J by 1 base, with 9 bases between. CDR3 size: 12 residues. The CDR3 sequence: CSANRGNTEAFF. The DNA for the CDR3 is TGCAGTGCCAACCGTGGGAACACTGAAGCTTTCTTT.

Comment on this clonotype: Relative to the germline gene, one junction end is altered; a read error may explain this. J is TRBJ2-5 and V is TRBV18; D is undetermined. The CDR3 extends over 12 amino acids. Germline-derived CDR1 and CDR2 are KGHSH and LQKENI. In DNA form, the CDR3 reads TGTGCCATCTCACCAGCGAGAGAGACCCAGTACTTC. Translation: CAISPARETQYF.

This clonotype has at least ten counts. CDR3 sequence reads: CSAIRAGEAFF. For the CDR3, the DNA is TGCAGTGCTATTAGGGCAGGGGAAGCTTTCTTT. The chain joins TRBV20-1 to TRBJ1-1; TRBD1 is a possible D gene (5 bases). Germline values: CDR1 DFQATT, CDR2 SNEGSKA (reference sequence). The CDR3 is made up of 11 amino acids. V gave up 4 bases and J gave up 8 bases, with 11 bases separating them.

Only a few counts were recorded for this clonotype. The chain uses TRBV12-3 or TRBV12-4 and TRBJ2-7, with D perhaps matching TRBD1 (6 bases). V lost 8 bases and J lost 0, with 20 bases in between. The CDR3 totals 16 residues. The CDR3 DNA reads TGTGCCAGCCAGGGGATTGGGAACTTCGGCTCCTACGAGCAGTACTTC. Residues: CASQGIGNFGSYEQYF.

At least ten counts were recorded for this clonotype. The chain employs TRBV27 and TRBJ2-5, with D uncertain. V gave up 11 bases and J gave up 3 bases, with 13 bases separating them. CDR1 and CDR2 (germline): MNHEY, SMNVEV (reference sequence). The CDR3 is 12 amino acids. CDR3 in amino acids: CASDYQEETQYF. The CDR3 DNA reads TGTGCCTCAGATTATCAGGAAGAGACCCAGTACTTC.

This clonotype came up a few times. The V gene is TRBV30, the J gene TRBJ1-1, with TRBD1 as a possible D gene (5 bases). The CDR3 is 12 residues long. V was shortened by 3 bases and J by 5 bases, with 10 bases between the two germline ends. Germline V lookup: CDR1 GTSNPN, CDR2 SVGIG (reference sequence). The CDR3 is CAWRGAKTEAFF. The CDR3 nucleotides read TGTGCCTGGAGAGGGGCGAAGACTGAAGCTTTCTTT.

Many counts were recorded for this clonotype. The chain recombines TRBV14 with TRBJ1-6; the D is unclear. CDR3 size: 14 residues. The V end lost 0 bases, the J end lost 15 bases, and 15 bases lay between the germline ends. From germline, CDR1 is SGHDN and CDR2 FVKESK. This CDR3 is CASSQDWDSSDLHF. DNA for the CDR3: TGTGCCAGCAGCCAAGACTGGGATTCGAGTGACCTCCACTTT.